This T cell receptor beta chain was captured by sequencing in a study of blood T cells in healthy people across ages. Study context: Every two T cells gave about one barcoded beta molecule via template switching. Whole-study results and caveats: Estimated diversity, derived from one million T cells, was regarded as an underestimate.

Healthy individuals of Caucasian origin from Russia, aged roughly 6 to 90, served as donors. Concerning this clonotype: Its target is unknown.

Germline V lookup: CDR1 MNHNY, CDR2 SVGAGI (reference sequence). This CDR3 spans 11 amino acids. V lost 6 bases and J 2 bases, leaving 4 bases between the germline ends. A sample-barcoded 5' primer and a J-beta primer mix were used in a second PCR of roughly 6 to 11 cycles. Samples each returned at least 3 million CDR3-containing paired-end reads. TCRdb fed the 5' RACE reads into MiXCR, producing one record per CDR3 protein. The table has 630,000 or so distinct CDR3 sequences, roughly 32% seen once. V is TRBV6-6 and J is TRBJ2-5, with D hard to call. The sequencing sample was made of blood. The receptor was isolated from a woman of 80 years or more in good health. CDR3 sequence: CASRMQETQYF. In DNA form, the CDR3 reads TGTGCCAGCAGAATGCAAGAGACCCAGTACTTC.